Listed below are T cell receptor beta chains from one sample, sequenced in a study of OX40 agonist ivuxolimab in advanced cancers. Measured with immunoSEQ multiplex PCR; TCRdb has only the in-frame clones, and not every one. Of tens of thousands of clones in the sample, roughly 90% were seen once. The sequences come from CD4+ or CD8+ T cells sorted from blood, collected in a trial of the OX40 agonist ivuxolimab. The receptors stem from an adult with an advanced solid tumor such as melanoma, head and neck, liver or kidney cancer. The CDR3 runs from the conserved cysteine through the conserved F or W. The order of the fields is V gene, J gene, CDR3 protein.

v_call: TRBV7-3; j_call: TRBJ2-1; cdr3_aa: CASSLARGNEQFF
v_call: TRBV7-9; j_call: TRBJ2-1; cdr3_aa: CASSSGTSGGSSYNEQFF
v_call: TRBV9; j_call: TRBJ2-2; cdr3_aa: CASSVDGELFF
v_call: TRBV28; j_call: TRBJ1-2; cdr3_aa: CASSLKPNYGYTF
v_call: TRBV4-3; j_call: TRBJ2-7; cdr3_aa: CASSRQVIGGTSYEQYF
v_call: TRBV5-1; j_call: NA; cdr3_aa: CASSLAAGGSYEQYF
v_call: TRBV11-2; j_call: TRBJ2-3; cdr3_aa: CASSPRGSGTKDTQYF
v_call: TRBV7-6; j_call: TRBJ2-3; cdr3_aa: CASSPRGLAGDTQYF
v_call: TRBV5-1; j_call: TRBJ2-3; cdr3_aa: CASRVVGDTQYF
v_call: TRBV19; j_call: TRBJ1-5; cdr3_aa: CASSIRLYQPQHF
v_call: TRBV6-1; j_call: TRBJ1-5; cdr3_aa: CASSLGGVQPQHF
v_call: TRBV6-1; j_call: TRBJ2-2; cdr3_aa: CASSARTGVSGELFF
v_call: TRBV5-1; j_call: TRBJ2-7; cdr3_aa: CASNIRGYEQYF
v_call: TRBV30; j_call: TRBJ2-1; cdr3_aa: CAWSVASDTEQFF
v_call: TRBV28; j_call: TRBJ2-7; cdr3_aa: CAIQRGQGHYEQYF
v_call: TRBV18; j_call: TRBJ2-6; cdr3_aa: CASSPGVPGQSSGANVLTF
v_call: TRBV6-1; j_call: TRBJ2-7; cdr3_aa: CASSSGQGLYEQYF
v_call: TRBV6-4; j_call: TRBJ1-1; cdr3_aa: CASRKGRLNTEAFF
v_call: TRBV19; j_call: TRBJ2-7; cdr3_aa: CASSPPGRNAYEQYF
v_call: TRBV6-5; j_call: TRBJ2-7; cdr3_aa: CASRRRDRGTYEQYF
v_call: TRBV25-1; j_call: TRBJ2-7; cdr3_aa: CASSAPGQVNYEQYF
v_call: TRBV20-1; j_call: TRBJ2-5; cdr3_aa: CSAREKQTQYF
v_call: TRBV15; j_call: TRBJ1-4; cdr3_aa: CATSRDISGTGNEKLFF
v_call: TRBV5-6; j_call: TRBJ1-4; cdr3_aa: CASSLGQKNEKLFF
v_call: TRBV6-5; j_call: TRBJ2-3; cdr3_aa: CASSPRTVTDTQYF
v_call: TRBV30; j_call: TRBJ2-5; cdr3_aa: CAWRSTSGRAGTETQYF
v_call: TRBV11-2; j_call: TRBJ1-1; cdr3_aa: CASSLESFGKAFF
v_call: TRBV18; j_call: TRBJ1-1; cdr3_aa: CASSPLEGAGNTEAFF
v_call: TRBV6-6; j_call: TRBJ2-7; cdr3_aa: CASSYPETGNYEQYF
v_call: TRBV6-5; j_call: TRBJ2-7; cdr3_aa: CASSYSIGGESYEQYF
v_call: TRBV7-8; j_call: TRBJ2-5; cdr3_aa: CASRSRLAGAWRETQYF
v_call: TRBV2; j_call: TRBJ2-1; cdr3_aa: CASRALAGTYNEQFF
v_call: TRBV19; j_call: TRBJ2-1; cdr3_aa: CASSMEQAINNEQFF
v_call: TRBV7-3; j_call: TRBJ2-1; cdr3_aa: CASSLGQGVSNEQFF
v_call: TRBV29-1; j_call: TRBJ1-4; cdr3_aa: CSVGRTLAEKLFF
v_call: TRBV19; j_call: TRBJ2-3; cdr3_aa: CASSLRLAATDTQYF
v_call: TRBV30; j_call: TRBJ2-5; cdr3_aa: CAWRGLAGGETQYF
v_call: TRBV30; j_call: TRBJ1-5; cdr3_aa: CAWSHSNQPQHF
v_call: TRBV4-2; j_call: TRBJ2-5; cdr3_aa: CASSRNQQETQYF
v_call: TRBV18; j_call: TRBJ2-5; cdr3_aa: CASSPPGRETQYF
v_call: TRBV18; j_call: TRBJ2-5; cdr3_aa: CASSDSAGGETQYF
v_call: TRBV5-6; j_call: TRBJ2-7; cdr3_aa: CASSLGSGGSGEQYF
v_call: TRBV7-9; j_call: TRBJ2-2; cdr3_aa: CASSFLGLAGSGELFF